This T cell receptor (beta chain) was obtained from a study of T cells after somatic rescue of genetic block. CDR3 length: 14 residues. Per germline, CDR1 SQVTM and CDR2 ANQGSEA. V was pared by 4 bases and J by 0 bases, with 13 bases between. This clone came up once. Sequenced by immunoSEQ multiplex PCR; TCRdb stores in-frame clones only, minus some. Of around 100,000 clones listed, about 90% are singletons. The source material was peripheral blood mononuclear cells (PBMCs). The TCR was taken from a woman in her late teens or twenties. The rearrangement uses TRBV29-1 and TRBJ2-7; possibly TRBD2 for D (5 bases). Written as DNA, the CDR3 is TGCAGCGTTGGTGGAGGACTCCACTCCTACGAGCAGTACTTC. Its protein product is CSVGGGLHSYEQYF.